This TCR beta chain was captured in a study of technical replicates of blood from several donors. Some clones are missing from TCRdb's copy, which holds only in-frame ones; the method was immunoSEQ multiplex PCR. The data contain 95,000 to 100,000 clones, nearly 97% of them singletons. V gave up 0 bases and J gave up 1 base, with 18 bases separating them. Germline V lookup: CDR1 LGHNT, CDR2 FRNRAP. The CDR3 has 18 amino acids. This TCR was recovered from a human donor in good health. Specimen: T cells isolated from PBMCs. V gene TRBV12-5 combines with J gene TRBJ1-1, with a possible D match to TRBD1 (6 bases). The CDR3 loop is CASGLVVGRGLRNTEAFF. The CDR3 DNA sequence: TGTGCTAGTGGTTTGGTAGTTGGCAGGGGCCTGAGGAACACTGAAGCTTTCTTT.